Below are 22 T cell receptor beta chains sequenced from a single sample in a study of T cells in Graves' hyperthyroidism and ophthalmopathy. TCR beta CDR3 regions were amplified from RNA. Carried out on the TCR CDR3, a first-round RT-PCR used the HTBI primer set. TCRdb processed the multiplex PCR reads anew with MiXCR; each CDR3 protein has one entry. The sample holds 540,000 or so distinct CDR3 sequences; approximately 14% are singletons and the top ten take approximately 7%. Source material: blood. The receptors derive from a woman aged 30 to 39 with Graves' hyperthyroidism.

This clonotype was counted between two and nine times. This sequence joins TRBV20-1 and TRBJ1-5, with D uncertain. The CDR3 totals 13 residues. Trimming left V 2 bases short and J 0 bases short, with 5 bases between. The V gene's germline CDR1 is DFQATT and CDR2 SNEGSKA (reference sequence). In DNA, the CDR3 is TGCAGTGCTAGAACAAATAGCAATCAGCCCCAGCATTTT. Its protein product is CSARTNSNQPQHF.

In its sample, this clonotype was seen many times. The chain recombines TRBV11-2 with TRBJ1-2; no clear D. The CDR3 is 14 residues long. With 5 bases removed from V and 4 bases from J, the gap between germline ends came to 14 bases. Looked up from germline, CDR1 is SGHAT and CDR2 is FQNNGV. CDR3 sequence reads: CASSQTPRSYGYTF. The CDR3 coding sequence is TGTGCCAGCAGCCAAACCCCCCGTTCCTATGGCTACACCTTC.

This clonotype was observed a handful of times. The V and J genes are TRBV6-1 and TRBJ2-3, with D possibly being TRBD1 or TRBD2 (5 bases each). The germline V gene has CDR1 MNHNS and CDR2 SASEGT. The CDR3 is 17 residues long. With 7 bases removed from V and 2 bases from J, the gap between germline ends came to 22 bases. The chain's CDR3 is CASKWPLRGSSTDTQYF. DNA of the CDR3: TGTGCCAGCAAGTGGCCCCTGAGGGGCAGCTCCACAGATACGCAGTATTTT.

The DNA of the CDR3 is TGTGCCAGCAGTTACTCGGCTAGCGGGAGCACAGATACGCAGTATTTT. As protein: CASSYSASGSTDTQYF. V and J are TRBV6-2 or TRBV6-3 and TRBJ2-3; TRBD2 matches at 8 bases. V was clipped by 0 bases and J by 0 bases; unmatched bases: 2. This CDR3 region has 16 residues. Germline V gene sequence: CDR1 MNHEY, CDR2 SVGEGT.

This rearrangement joins TRBV3-1 to TRBJ2-1; 9 positions agree with TRBD1. The germline gives CDR1 LGHDT, CDR2 YNNKEL (reference sequence). The CDR3 has 18 residues. Losses at the gene ends were 0 bases for V and 7 bases for J; bases not matched to a gene: 13. The CDR3 protein is CASSQDAPGTGLWNEQFF. The CDR3 region has the DNA TGTGCCAGCAGCCAAGATGCACCCGGGACAGGGTTGTGGAATGAGCAGTTCTTC.

This clonotype appeared many times. This sequence joins TRBV11-2 and TRBJ1-6; D gene unclear. Per germline, CDR1 SGHAT and CDR2 FQNNGV. Trimming stripped 0 bases from V and 11 bases from J, with 14 bases between. The CDR3 has 15 amino acids. CDR3 protein: CASSLERALSAPLHF. The CDR3 DNA follows: TGTGCCAGCAGCTTAGAGAGGGCCTTGTCGGCACCCCTCCACTTT. The variable domain in full, completed from reference TRBV11-2 and TRBJ1-6, reads EAGVAQSPRYKIIEKRQSVAFWCNPISGHATLYWYQQILGQGPKLLIQFQNNGVVDDSQLPKDRFSAERLKGVDSTLKIQPAKLEDSAVYLCASSLERALSAPLHFGNGTRLTVT.

This clonotype has more than one count but fewer than ten. J is TRBJ2-7 and V is TRBV2; unclear D gene. The V end lost 4 bases, the J end lost 4 bases, and 8 bases lay between the germline ends. The CDR3 length is 12 residues. Germline V CDR1 and CDR2: SNHLY, FYNNEI. CDR3 nucleotides: TGTGCCAGCAGTGTACTGGGGTACGAGCAGTACTTC. It yields the protein CASSVLGYEQYF.

The chain has TRBV6-2 or TRBV6-3 and TRBJ1-3, with D uncertain. The CDR3 length is 15 residues. V gave up 8 bases and J gave up 3 bases, with 17 bases separating them. CDR1 is MNHEY and CDR2 is SVGEGT in the germline V gene. The CDR3 sequence: CASRLGTSRGNTIYF. The CDR3, as DNA: TGTGCCAGCCGTCTTGGAACAAGTCGTGGAAACACCATATATTTT.

The sample holds a few counts of this clonotype. The V gene is TRBV10-3, the J gene TRBJ1-1; 7 nucleotides align to TRBD1. V gave up 6 bases and J gave up 8 bases; unmatched junction bases: 12. The CDR3 length is 14 residues. CDR1 is ENHRY and CDR2 is SYGVKD in the germline V gene. In nucleotides, the CDR3 is TGTGCCATCAGATTGACAGGGATTTCAGCCGAAGCTTTCTTT. Its translation: CAIRLTGISAEAFF.

This clonotype was counted a few times. The rearrangement joins TRBV7-2 to TRBJ2-7; TRBD1 aligns across 7 bases. The CDR3 extends over 13 amino acids. Germline-derived CDR1 and CDR2 are SGHTA and FQGNSA. V lost 6 bases, J lost 5 bases, and 7 bases stayed unmatched. The CDR3 sequence is CASRPDRYHEQYF. CDR3 in DNA: TGTGCCAGCAGACCGGACAGGTACCACGAGCAGTACTTC.

The rearrangement joins TRBV25-1 to TRBJ2-5, with D perhaps matching TRBD2 (6 bases). The CDR3 length is 17 residues. V dropped 2 bases and J dropped 5 bases, with 21 bases sitting between them. In germline, CDR1 is MGHDK, CDR2 SYGVNS. CDR3 region: CASSELMGGGDLETQYF. The CDR3 nucleotides are TGTGCCAGCAGTGAACTTATGGGGGGAGGCGACCTCGAGACCCAGTACTTC. Using reference TRBV25-1 and TRBJ2-5 for the parts outside the CDR3, the full variable domain is EADIYQTPRYLVIGTGKKITLECSQTMGHDKMYWYQQDPGMELHLIHYSYGVNSTEKGDLSSESTVSRIRTEHFPLTLESARPSHTSQYLCASSELMGGGDLETQYFGPGTRLLVL.

In its sample, this clonotype was seen many times. The CDR3 sequence: CAGTKGQSYGYTF. Written as DNA, the CDR3 is TGTGCCGGGACAAAGGGACAGAGCTATGGCTACACCTTC. V gene TRBV2 combines with J gene TRBJ1-2; 7 bases map to TRBD1. Trimming cost V 11 bases and J 4 bases; bases outside gene matches: 10. Germline-derived CDR1 and CDR2 are SNHLY and FYNNEI. This CDR3 comprises 13 residues. Together with reference TRBV2 and TRBJ1-2, the CDR3 gives the full variable domain: EPEVTQTPSHQVTQMGQEVILRCVPISNHLYFYWYRQILGQKVEFLVSFYNNEISEKSEIFDDQFSVERPDGSNFTLKIRSTKLEDSAMYFCAGTKGQSYGYTFGSGTRLTVV.

CDR3 amino acids: CASSSIAEWTGELFF. Here the CDR3 DNA reads TGTGCCAGCAGCTCGATAGCAGAATGGACCGGGGAGCTGTTTTTT. V is TRBV11-2 and J is TRBJ2-2, with D uncertain. The ends were cut back, 4 bases at V and 5 bases at J, with 14 bases in the middle. CDR1 SGHAT and CDR2 FQNNGV come from the germline V gene. The length of the CDR3 is 15 residues.

The sample holds many counts of this clonotype. The genes are TRBV30 and TRBJ1-1; D gene uncertain. This CDR3 spans 14 amino acids. The germline CDR1 and CDR2 sequences are GTSNPN and SVGIG (reference sequence). V was clipped by 1 base and J by 1 base, with 10 bases between them. The CDR3 DNA follows: TGTGCCTGGAGTGAGGGCATACAGAACACTGAAGCTTTCTTT. It codes for CAWSEGIQNTEAFF.

This clonotype has a handful of counts. V usage is TRBV5-1 and J usage is TRBJ2-3; 8 bases align to TRBD2. Unmatched junction bases numbered 6, after V lost 2 bases and J lost 4 bases. The CDR3 is 15 residues long. CDR1 SGHRS and CDR2 YFSETQ come from the germline V gene. This chain's CDR3 is CASSLSGGPADTQYF. CDR3 nucleotide sequence: TGCGCCAGCAGCTTATCGGGAGGGCCGGCAGATACGCAGTATTTT.

This clonotype was found many times. The genes are TRBV28 and TRBJ2-7; a possible D gene is TRBD2 (6 bases). V was shortened by 3 bases and J by 7 bases, with 19 bases between the two germline ends. The CDR3 loop spans 15 amino acids. CDR1 and CDR2 (germline): MDHEN, SYDVKM. The CDR3 DNA sequence: TGTGCCAGCAGTTTGCGGGACGCCCGCTACGATGAGCAGTACTTC. As protein: CASSLRDARYDEQYF.

Ten or more counts support this clonotype. The chain has TRBV7-2 and TRBJ1-1; 7 positions match TRBD1. CDR1 is SGHTA, CDR2 FQGNSA, per germline. V gave up 5 bases and J gave up 4 bases; unmatched junction bases: 10. CDR3 length: 15 residues. The CDR3 region is CASSTSPTGPTEAFF. The CDR3 region has the DNA TGTGCCAGCAGCACCTCTCCGACAGGGCCCACTGAAGCTTTCTTT.

The table lists this clonotype with many counts. This rearrangement joins TRBV6-1 to TRBJ2-7; the match to TRBD2 covers 15 bases. Germline V CDR1 and CDR2: MNHNS, SASEGT. The CDR3 consists of 16 residues. V gave up 5 bases and J gave up 4 bases; unmatched junction bases: 6. As DNA, the CDR3 is TGTGCCAGCAGTTCATCGGGGACTAGCGGGAGGTACGAGCAGTACTTC. It encodes CASSSSGTSGRYEQYF.

There are many counts of this clonotype. This chain connects TRBV7-2 to TRBJ2-1, with 10 nucleotides matching TRBD2. V lost 1 base, J lost 1 base, and 1 base stayed unmatched. The CDR3 sequence is 16 residues long. Germline V gene sequence: CDR1 SGHTA, CDR2 FQGNSA. CDR3 protein: CASSLELAGSYNEQFF. CDR3 DNA sequence: TGTGCCAGCAGCTTAGAACTAGCGGGATCCTACAATGAGCAGTTCTTC.

This clonotype occurred many times. The V gene is TRBV2, the J gene TRBJ1-1, with D possibly matching TRBD1 (5 bases). Germline-derived CDR1 and CDR2 are SNHLY and FYNNEI. V was cut by 0 bases and J by 7 bases, with 18 bases left in between. CDR3 length: 16 residues. The CDR3 DNA sequence: TGTGCCAGCAGTGAAGCGGGGGGGGGGTTCTATGGTGAAGCTTTCTTT. The encoded protein is CASSEAGGGFYGEAFF.

This clonotype was seen more than once but under ten times. Being one base from a much bigger clone, this may be a read error. V usage is TRBV30 and J usage is TRBJ1-1; no clear D gene. The CDR3 runs to 12 residues. The germline V gene encodes CDR1 GTSNPN and CDR2 SVGIG (reference sequence). Deletions cut 2 bases from V and 4 bases from J, with 8 bases between. The CDR3 sequence: CAWSPSFTEAFF. CDR3 DNA sequence: TGTGCCTGGAGTCCTAGTTTCACTGAAGCTTTCTTT.

This clonotype was found a few times. The chain couples TRBV6-5 to TRBJ1-4; D unresolved. Germline CDR1 reads MNHEY; CDR2 reads SVGAGI. Trimming took off 2 bases at V and 10 bases at J, with 8 bases between the two ends. This CDR3 is built from 12 residues. CDR3 sequence: CASSYEGRKLFF. The CDR3 coding sequence is TGTGCCAGCAGTTACGAGGGCCGAAAACTGTTTTTT.